The clone carrying this T cell receptor (beta chain) occurred a few times. Its antigen is currently unknown. It was with 60 Vbeta and 13 Jbeta primers that the PCR ran. The assay was immunoSEQ multiplex PCR, and TCRdb's table has in-frame clones only and misses some. The repertoire has some 120,000 clones, about 75% of them found once; the top ten carry about 12%. The data are from a study of cytomegalovirus exposure and HLA in healthy donors. Study-wide findings and caveats: Previously analyzed data showed that most TCR beta V segments were productive at a frequency of about 90% or about 30%.

Looked up from germline, CDR1 is MNHEY and CDR2 is SVGAGI. The CDR3 extends over 13 amino acids. V lost 2 bases, J lost 8 bases, and 12 bases lay in between. Specimen: PBMCs. The TCR comes from a woman in her thirties or forties in good health and CMV-seropositive. The genes are TRBV6-5 and TRBJ1-2; D ambiguous. CDR3 in DNA: TGTGCCAGCAGTTACGCGGCGGCCCTCGGCTACACCTTC. It is translated as CASSYAAALGYTF.